These T cell receptor beta chains were read from a single sample in a study of regulatory T cells in long-lasting Graves disease. Each CDR3 protein gets one entry after TCRdb re-called the multiplex PCR reads with MiXCR. The sample records about 430,000 distinct CDR3 sequences, over 20% being singletons. This specimen consisted of peripheral blood mononuclear cells (PBMCs), obtained when the disease was refractory, from a patient treated with antithyroid drugs. These receptors all stem from a female donor with Graves disease. Both conserved end residues are part of each CDR3. D genes are given only for firm matches. Only some rows state a clone size, as once, few, many or a class for expanded clones.

size: many; D: -; J: TRBJ2-5; V: TRBV20-1; CDR3: CSARDPIETQETQYF; DNA: TGCAGTGCTAGAGATCCCATCGAGACCCAAGAGACCCAGTACTTC
size: many; D: -; J: TRBJ1-4; V: TRBV15; CDR3: CATSPRHSVTNEKLFF; DNA: TGTGCCACCAGCCCCCGCCACAGCGTGACTAATGAAAAACTGTTTTTT
size: -; D: TRBD2; J: TRBJ2-1; V: TRBV28; CDR3: CASGDLAGQFF; DNA: TGTGCCAGCGGAGATCTAGCGGGGCAGTTCTTC
size: -; D: -; J: TRBJ2-1; V: TRBV13; CDR3: CASSSDLRLQQGNEQFF; DNA: TGTGCCAGCAGCTCAGACTTACGACTCCAACAGGGTAATGAGCAGTTCTTC
size: -; D: -; J: TRBJ1-2; V: TRBV20-1; CDR3: CSARGHLFPGNNYGYTF; DNA: TGCAGTGCTAGAGGCCATCTATTTCCCGGGAATAACTATGGCTACACCTTC
size: many; D: -; J: TRBJ1-1; V: TRBV16; CDR3: CASSQQVNTEAFF; DNA: TGTGCCAGCAGCCAACAGGTTAACACTGAAGCTTTCTTT
size: few; D: TRBD1; J: TRBJ2-5; V: TRBV3-1; CDR3: CASEGTGVPETQYF; DNA: TGTGCCAGCGAGGGGACAGGAGTCCCGGAGACCCAGTACTTC
size: many; D: TRBD1; J: TRBJ1-5; V: TRBV20-1; CDR3: CSASGGRGNQPQHF; DNA: TGCAGTGCTTCAGGGGGTAGGGGGAATCAGCCCCAGCATTTT
size: many; D: -; J: TRBJ1-3; V: TRBV28; CDR3: CASSSEPPSGNTIYF; DNA: TGTGCCAGCAGTTCCGAGCCTCCCTCTGGAAACACCATATATTTT
size: -; D: TRBD1; J: TRBJ2-6; V: TRBV20-1; CDR3: CSASGQVGSGANVLTF; DNA: TGCAGTGCGTCCGGACAGGTTGGCTCTGGGGCCAACGTCCTGACTTTC
size: many; D: TRBD2; J: TRBJ2-7; V: TRBV6-1; CDR3: CASRILADYEQYF; DNA: TGTGCCAGCAGGATTCTAGCGGACTACGAGCAGTACTTC
size: -; D: -; J: TRBJ1-1; V: TRBV9; CDR3: CASSVVEAMNTEAFF; DNA: TGTGCCAGCAGCGTAGTAGAAGCTATGAACACTGAAGCTTTCTTT
size: many; D: -; J: TRBJ2-4; V: TRBV15; CDR3: CATSRDSGNPKNIQYF; DNA: TGTGCCACCAGCAGAGATTCCGGGAATCCCAAAAACATTCAGTACTTC
size: -; D: -; J: TRBJ2-3; V: TRBV11-2; CDR3: CASSRTASTDTQYF; DNA: TGTGCCAGCAGCCGGACGGCAAGCACAGATACGCAGTATTTT
size: many; D: -; J: TRBJ1-6; V: TRBV28; CDR3: CASSLGGTYNSPLHF; DNA: TGTGCCAGCAGTCTAGGGGGAACCTATAATTCACCCCTCCACTTT
size: many; D: -; J: TRBJ1-5; V: TRBV5-6; CDR3: CASRSFGQDSQPQHF; DNA: TGTGCCAGCAGATCTTTTGGGCAGGACAGTCAGCCCCAGCATTTT
size: -; D: -; J: TRBJ1-5; V: TRBV7-2; CDR3: CASSLVSSGNQPQHF; DNA: TGTGCCAGCAGCTTAGTCAGTAGCGGCAATCAGCCCCAGCATTTT
size: many; D: -; J: TRBJ1-4; V: TRBV13; CDR3: CASSPNPTGKGREKLFF; DNA: TGTGCCAGCAGCCCAAACCCCACAGGAAAAGGACGTGAAAAACTGTTTTTT
size: few; D: -; J: TRBJ2-2; V: TRBV12-3/TRBV12-4; CDR3: CASSPEAGTGELFF; DNA: TGTGCCAGCAGCCCCGAGGCGGGCACCGGGGAGCTGTTTTTT
size: few; D: TRBD1; J: TRBJ2-2; V: TRBV10-3; CDR3: CAISDSGQGGNTGELFF; DNA: TGTGCCATCAGTGACTCGGGACAGGGGGGCAACACCGGGGAGCTGTTTTTT
size: many; D: -; J: TRBJ1-4; V: TRBV7-9; CDR3: CASSLRTDKNEKLFF; DNA: TGTGCCAGCAGCTTGCGAACAGACAAGAATGAAAAACTGTTTTTT
size: many; D: TRBD2; J: TRBJ2-2; V: TRBV5-1; CDR3: CASSGGLAAANTGELFF; DNA: TGCGCCAGCAGCGGGGGACTAGCGGCGGCGAACACCGGGGAGCTGTTTTTT
size: few; D: TRBD2; J: TRBJ2-7; V: TRBV19; CDR3: CASSPSGTGEQYF; DNA: TGTGCCAGTAGTCCTAGCGGGACTGGCGAGCAGTACTTC
size: many; D: TRBD2; J: TRBJ2-4; V: TRBV2; CDR3: CASSQREGLQYF; DNA: TGTGCCAGCAGTCAGCGGGAGGGCCTTCAGTACTTC
size: few; D: -; J: TRBJ1-1; V: TRBV5-1; CDR3: CASSFRGRDSEAFF; DNA: TGCGCCAGCAGCTTCCGGGGCCGCGACAGTGAAGCTTTCTTT
size: many; D: -; J: TRBJ1-4; V: TRBV7-2; CDR3: CASRGGTMRHEKLFF; DNA: TGTGCCAGCAGAGGGGGGACAATGAGACATGAAAAACTGTTTTTT
size: -; D: TRBD1; J: TRBJ2-7; V: TRBV28; CDR3: CASSQQTGASYEQYF; DNA: TGTGCCAGCAGTCAACAGACAGGGGCCTCCTACGAGCAGTACTTC
size: -; D: TRBD1; J: TRBJ2-7; V: TRBV20-1; CDR3: CSARESTGDEQYF; DNA: TGCAGTGCTAGAGAGTCGACAGGGGACGAGCAGTACTTC
size: many; D: TRBD1; J: TRBJ1-2; V: TRBV5-1; CDR3: CASSDTGVNYGYTF; DNA: TGCGCCAGCAGCGATACAGGGGTAAACTATGGCTACACCTTC
size: -; D: -; J: TRBJ2-4; V: TRBV4-1; CDR3: CASSQGVFVAKNIQYF; DNA: TGCGCCAGCAGCCAAGGGGTGTTCGTAGCCAAAAACATTCAGTACTTC
size: few; D: -; J: TRBJ2-4; V: TRBV7-9; CDR3: CASSLLTGNIQYF; DNA: TGTGCCAGCAGCCTCCTTACGGGAAACATTCAGTACTTC
size: many; D: -; J: TRBJ1-1; V: TRBV5-1; CDR3: CASSLVDMNTEAFF; DNA: TGCGCCAGCAGCTTGGTCGACATGAACACTGAAGCTTTCTTT
size: few; D: TRBD1; J: TRBJ2-7; V: TRBV9; CDR3: CASSPHRGVGYEQYF; DNA: TGTGCCAGCAGCCCCCACAGGGGGGTGGGCTACGAGCAGTACTTC
size: -; D: TRBD2; J: TRBJ2-7; V: TRBV5-1; CDR3: CASSPAAAGDEQYF; DNA: TGCGCCAGCAGCCCGGCTGCAGCGGGAGACGAGCAGTACTTC
size: many; D: -; J: TRBJ2-5; V: TRBV10-3; CDR3: CAISSGQTGETQYF; DNA: TGTGCCATCAGCTCGGGACAAACGGGGGAGACCCAGTACTTC
size: -; D: TRBD1; J: TRBJ2-5; V: TRBV10-1; CDR3: CASSRDRAPGETQYF; DNA: TGCGCCAGCAGTCGGGACAGGGCTCCAGGGGAGACCCAGTACTTC